The 19 T cell receptor beta chains given below trace back to one sample, sequenced in a study of T cells of healthy individuals. TCRdb passed the 5' RACE reads through MiXCR, listing each CDR3 protein once. The top ten hold approximately 5.7% of the sample, which has about 96,000 distinct CDR3 sequences, 17% seen once. These receptors were taken from a human donor in good health.

The chain is built from TRBV7-8 and TRBJ2-1, with D uncertain. Trimming took 3 bases from V and 2 from J, leaving 5 bases between them. The CDR3 covers 13 residues. Per the germline V gene, CDR1 is SGHVS and CDR2 is FQNEAQ. The CDR3 region has the DNA TGTGCCAGCAGCTTTTATCCCTACAATGAGCAGTTCTTC. Translated: CASSFYPYNEQFF.

V gene TRBV4-2 combines with J gene TRBJ1-1; 8 bases agree with TRBD1. CDR1 and CDR2 (germline): LGHNA, YNFKEQ. This CDR3 spans 15 amino acids. Trimming cost V 0 bases and J 5 bases; bases outside gene matches: 5. DNA for the CDR3: TGTGCCAGCAGCCAAGACAGGGGGCAGGGAACTGAAGCTTTCTTT. This translates into CASSQDRGQGTEAFF.

This clonotype was recorded at least ten times. The rearrangement joins TRBV6-5 to TRBJ2-2, with D hard to call. CDR1 is MNHEY and CDR2 is SVGAGI in the germline V gene. Trimming left V 10 bases short and J 3 bases short, with 9 bases between. CDR3 length equals 12 residues. In DNA, the CDR3 is TGTGCCACCCTCCGAGACACCGGGGAGCTGTTTTTT. This sequence encodes CATLRDTGELFF.

The chain combines TRBV20-1 with TRBJ1-6, with 8 bases aligning to TRBD1. CDR3 size: 12 residues. CDR1 DFQATT and CDR2 SNEGSKA come from the germline V gene (reference sequence). J gave up 9 bases and V 6 bases, and 4 bases lay outside the gene matches. CDR3 protein: CSARQGISPLHF. In DNA form, the CDR3 reads TGCAGTGCCAGACAGGGGATTTCACCCCTCCACTTT.

The chain has TRBV24-1 and TRBJ2-1, with D uncertain. The CDR3 is 15 amino acids. Germline CDR1 KGHDR, CDR2 SFDVKD. With 2 bases removed from V and 4 bases from J, the gap between germline ends came to 11 bases. In nucleotides, the CDR3 is TGTGCCACCAGTGATTCTCACAGATCGTACAATGAGCAGTTCTTC. Its protein product is CATSDSHRSYNEQFF.

Many counts were recorded for this clonotype. The chain has TRBV20-1 and TRBJ1-5, with D perhaps TRBD1 (6 bases). V was shortened by 6 bases and J by 7 bases, with 13 bases between the two germline ends. There are 12 residues in the CDR3. The germline CDR1 and CDR2 sequences are DFQATT and SNEGSKA (reference sequence). The CDR3 is CSAANRDQPQHF. In DNA, the CDR3 is TGCAGTGCCGCCAACAGGGACCAGCCCCAGCATTTT.

In this sample, this clonotype turned up many times. J is TRBJ2-3 and V is TRBV7-8; 8 nucleotides align to TRBD2. The J segment lost 4 bases and the V segment lost 6 bases, leaving 9 bases of the junction unmatched. CDR1 and CDR2 (germline): SGHVS, FQNEAQ. The CDR3 extends over 15 amino acids. The CDR3 spells CASRREGAWPDTQYF. The CDR3, as DNA: TGTGCCAGCAGACGGGAGGGAGCTTGGCCAGATACGCAGTATTTT.

This clonotype was picked up a small number of times. The CDR3 loop is CSVPPGGSNYGYTF. The CDR3 DNA reads as TGCAGCGTTCCTCCGGGGGGATCTAACTATGGCTACACCTTC. The chain carries TRBV29-1 and TRBJ1-2, with D maybe TRBD1 (5 bases). CDR1 is SQVTM and CDR2 is ANQGSEA in the germline V gene. V shed 5 bases and J shed 0 bases, with 13 bases lying between them. The CDR3 spans 14 residues.

In this sample, this clonotype turned up a few times. CDR3 residues: CASSQDFEEQFF. CDR3 in DNA: TGTGCCAGCAGCCAAGATTTCGAGGAGCAGTTCTTC. This sequence joins TRBV3-1 and TRBJ2-1; no reliable D call. Trimming cost V 0 bases and J 10 bases, with 7 bases left between them. CDR3 length: 12 amino acids. Germline CDR1 is LGHDT and CDR2 is YNNKEL (reference sequence).

This clonotype was counted between two and nine times. The chain joins TRBV4-3 to TRBJ2-1; 9 bases are a match to TRBD2. The junction had 6 bases not matched to a gene; V was cut back by 5 bases and J by 4 bases. Germline V CDR1 and CDR2: LGHNA, YSLEER. This CDR3 has 15 amino acids. This CDR3 reads CASSETSGVYNEQFF. CDR3 DNA: TGCGCCAGCAGCGAGACTAGCGGAGTTTACAATGAGCAGTTCTTC.

This clonotype was observed at least ten times. The genes are TRBV28 and TRBJ2-7, with a tentative D call TRBD1 (5 bases). CDR1 and CDR2 (germline): MDHEN, SYDVKM. V lost 6 bases, J lost 3 bases, and 24 bases lay in between. This CDR3 spans 17 amino acids. CDR3 sequence: CASSPPGFTDRDYEQYF. For the CDR3, the DNA is TGTGCCAGCAGCCCTCCTGGGTTTACAGACAGAGACTACGAGCAGTACTTC.

This clonotype has a count of ten or more. The chain couples TRBV6-6 to TRBJ2-5, with D perhaps TRBD1 (6 bases). The CDR3 covers 16 residues. Trimming left V 4 bases short and J 1 base short, with 16 bases between. CDR1 MNHNY and CDR2 SVGAGI come from the germline V gene (reference sequence). CDR3 loop: CASSSQTGTSQETQYF. The CDR3 nucleotides read TGTGCCAGCAGTTCCCAGACCGGGACATCCCAAGAGACCCAGTACTTC.

The chain has TRBV19 and TRBJ1-2; D is undetermined. From germline, CDR1 is LNHDA and CDR2 SQIVND (reference sequence). The CDR3 length is 13 residues. The V and J ends lost 8 bases and 6 bases respectively, with 16 bases between them. For the CDR3, the DNA is TGTGCCAGTCGCCCCTCAGGAGGGAATGGCTACACCTTC. As protein: CASRPSGGNGYTF.

This clonotype was picked up a small number of times. This chain connects TRBV7-9 to TRBJ2-3, with D perhaps TRBD1 (5 bases). CDR1 SEHNR and CDR2 FQNEAQ come from the germline V gene (reference sequence). V was pared by 1 base and J by 1 base, with 12 bases between. This CDR3 comprises 16 residues. CDR3 loop: CASSLGVGAGTDTQYF. CDR3 in DNA: TGTGCCAGCAGCTTAGGTGTAGGGGCCGGCACAGATACGCAGTATTTT.

This clonotype was seen at least ten times. The chain joins TRBV6-5 to TRBJ1-5; the D gene is possibly TRBD1 (6 bases). Per the germline V gene, CDR1 is MNHEY and CDR2 is SVGAGI. V was pared by 6 bases and J by 5 bases, with 17 bases between. CDR3 length: 15 residues. This chain's CDR3 is CASSRRQVPHQPQHF. The CDR3 DNA sequence: TGTGCCAGCAGCCGTAGACAGGTTCCACATCAGCCCCAGCATTTT.

This clonotype has at least ten counts. The genes are TRBV4-3 and TRBJ2-7, with 9 bases that match TRBD2. J lost 1 base, V lost 1 base, and 5 bases had no gene match. From germline, CDR1 is LGHNA and CDR2 YSLEER. CDR3 length equals 16 residues. The CDR3 spells CASSQGLAVESYEQYF. For the CDR3, the DNA is TGCGCCAGCAGCCAAGGACTAGCGGTCGAGTCCTACGAGCAGTACTTC.

There are a few counts of this clonotype. The chain recombines TRBV6-2 or TRBV6-3 with TRBJ2-2; D gene uncertain. The CDR3 covers 13 residues. Trimming removed 6 bases at V and 6 bases at J, with 11 bases between. Germline values: CDR1 MNHEY, CDR2 SVGEGT. The CDR3 nucleotides read TGTGCCAGCAGCACCACTGGGGCCGGGGAGCTGTTTTTT. Encoded protein: CASSTTGAGELFF.

This clonotype occurred many times. This chain uses TRBV20-1 with TRBJ1-5; 10 bases fit TRBD1. The CDR3 has 16 amino acids. V dropped 6 bases and J dropped 5; count of bases not matched to a gene: 13. Germline V gives CDR1 DFQATT, CDR2 SNEGSKA (reference sequence). The CDR3 here is CSAVRQTGTGDQPQHF. The CDR3 DNA reads as TGCAGTGCCGTAAGACAGACCGGGACAGGGGATCAGCCCCAGCATTTT.

The V gene is TRBV7-9, the J gene TRBJ1-1, with TRBD1 matching over 7 bases. V was pared by 5 bases and J by 6 bases, with 3 bases of the junction left unmatched. CDR1 SEHNR and CDR2 FQNEAQ come from the germline V gene (reference sequence). CDR3 length equals 12 residues. CDR3 sequence: CASSPDRAEAFF. In DNA, the CDR3 is TGTGCCAGCAGCCCTGACAGGGCTGAAGCTTTCTTT.